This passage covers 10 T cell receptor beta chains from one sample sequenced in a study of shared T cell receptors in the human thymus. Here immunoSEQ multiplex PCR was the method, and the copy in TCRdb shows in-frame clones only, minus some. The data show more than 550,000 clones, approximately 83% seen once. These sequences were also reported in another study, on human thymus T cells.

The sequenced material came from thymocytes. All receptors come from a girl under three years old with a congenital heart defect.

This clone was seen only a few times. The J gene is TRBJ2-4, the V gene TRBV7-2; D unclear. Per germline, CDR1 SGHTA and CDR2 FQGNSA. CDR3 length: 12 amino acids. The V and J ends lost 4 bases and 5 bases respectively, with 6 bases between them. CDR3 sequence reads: CASSSYQNIQYF. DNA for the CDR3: TGTGCCAGCAGCTCTTATCAAAACATTCAGTACTTC.

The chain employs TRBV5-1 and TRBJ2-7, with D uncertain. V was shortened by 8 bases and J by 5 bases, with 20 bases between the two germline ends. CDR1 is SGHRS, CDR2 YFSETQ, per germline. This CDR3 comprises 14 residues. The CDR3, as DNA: TGCGCCAGGAGAGACCGAGGCGGTCTCGACGAGCAGTACTTC. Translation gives CARRDRGGLDEQYF.

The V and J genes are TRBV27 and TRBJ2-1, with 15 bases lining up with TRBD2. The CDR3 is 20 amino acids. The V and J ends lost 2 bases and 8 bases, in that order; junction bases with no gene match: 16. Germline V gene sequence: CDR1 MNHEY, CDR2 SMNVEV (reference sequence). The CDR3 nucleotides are TGTGCCAGCAGTTTAAGACGGTGGACTAGCGGGGGGGCATTTTACCATGAGCAGTTCTTC. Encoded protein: CASSLRRWTSGGAFYHEQFF.

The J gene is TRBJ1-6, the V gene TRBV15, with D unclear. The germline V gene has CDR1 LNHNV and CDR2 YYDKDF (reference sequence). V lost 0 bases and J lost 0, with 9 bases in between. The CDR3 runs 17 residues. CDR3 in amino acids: CATSREPLSSYNSPLHF. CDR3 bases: TGTGCCACCAGCAGAGAGCCCCTGAGCTCCTATAATTCACCCCTCCACTTT.

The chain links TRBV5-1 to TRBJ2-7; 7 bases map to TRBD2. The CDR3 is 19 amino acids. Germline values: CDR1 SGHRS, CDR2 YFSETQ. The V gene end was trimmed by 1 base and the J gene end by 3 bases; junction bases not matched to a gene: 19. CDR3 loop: CASSLPVDHPSRGDYEQYF. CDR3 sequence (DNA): TGCGCCAGCAGCTTGCCGGTGGATCACCCAAGTCGGGGGGACTACGAGCAGTACTTC.

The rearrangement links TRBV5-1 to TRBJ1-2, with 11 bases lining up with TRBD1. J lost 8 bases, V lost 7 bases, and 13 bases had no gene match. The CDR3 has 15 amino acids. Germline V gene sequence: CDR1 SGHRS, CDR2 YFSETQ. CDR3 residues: CASGGVGQGAPGYTF. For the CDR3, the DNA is TGCGCCAGCGGAGGCGTTGGACAGGGGGCGCCCGGCTACACCTTC.

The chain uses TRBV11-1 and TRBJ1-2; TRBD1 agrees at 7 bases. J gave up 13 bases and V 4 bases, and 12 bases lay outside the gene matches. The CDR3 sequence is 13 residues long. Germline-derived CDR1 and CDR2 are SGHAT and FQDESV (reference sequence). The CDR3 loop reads CASSYLDVQGFTF. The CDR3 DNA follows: TGTGCCAGCAGCTACCTGGACGTACAGGGGTTCACCTTC.

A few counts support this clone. CDR3 in DNA: TGTGCCAGCAGCTTCCGACTAGCCACCTACGAGCAGTACTTC. Amino acids: CASSFRLATYEQYF. The V and J genes are TRBV13 and TRBJ2-7; 7 nucleotides agree with TRBD2. Trimming took 3 bases from V and 2 from J; bases not matched to a gene: 4. The CDR3 loop spans 14 amino acids. Germline lookup yields CDR1 PRHDT and CDR2 FYEKMQ (reference sequence).

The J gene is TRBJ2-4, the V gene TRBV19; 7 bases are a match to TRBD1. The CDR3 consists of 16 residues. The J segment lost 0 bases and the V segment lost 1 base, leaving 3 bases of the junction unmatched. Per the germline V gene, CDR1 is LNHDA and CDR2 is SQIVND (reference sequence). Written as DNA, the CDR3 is TGTGCCAGTAGTATAGTCAGGGGGAAAGCCAAAAACATTCAGTACTTC. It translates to CASSIVRGKAKNIQYF.

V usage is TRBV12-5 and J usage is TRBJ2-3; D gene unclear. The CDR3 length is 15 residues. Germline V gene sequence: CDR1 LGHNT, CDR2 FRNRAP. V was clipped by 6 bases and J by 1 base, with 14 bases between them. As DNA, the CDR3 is TGTGCTAGTGGGCCATCTCCGGGTCGCACAGATACGCAGTATTTT. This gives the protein CASGPSPGRTDTQYF.